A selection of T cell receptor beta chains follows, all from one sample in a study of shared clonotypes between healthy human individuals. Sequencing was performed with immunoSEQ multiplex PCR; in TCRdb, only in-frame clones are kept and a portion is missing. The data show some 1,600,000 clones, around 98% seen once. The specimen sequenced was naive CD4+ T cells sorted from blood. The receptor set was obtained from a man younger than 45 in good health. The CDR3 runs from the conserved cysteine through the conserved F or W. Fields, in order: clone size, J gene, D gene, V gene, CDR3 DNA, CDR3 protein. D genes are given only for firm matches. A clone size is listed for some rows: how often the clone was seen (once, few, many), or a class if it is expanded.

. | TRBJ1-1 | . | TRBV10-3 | TGTGCCATCAGTGCTGGAGGGCTGAACACTGAAGCTTTCTTT | CAISAGGLNTEAFF
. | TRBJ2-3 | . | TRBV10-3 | TGTGCCACCTGGGCGAACACAGATACGCAGTATTTT | CATWANTDTQYF
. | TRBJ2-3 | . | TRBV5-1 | TGCGCCAGCAGCCCGGAAAGCAACACAGATACGCAGTATTTT | CASSPESNTDTQYF
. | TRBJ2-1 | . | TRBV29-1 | TGCAGCGCCTCCCCAGGGGGGACCTCCTACAATGAGCAGTTCTTC | CSASPGGTSYNEQFF
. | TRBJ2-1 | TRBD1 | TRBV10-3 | TGTGCCATCAGTGAGAAGACAGGGGGGAACAATGAGCAGTTCTTC | CAISEKTGGNNEQFF
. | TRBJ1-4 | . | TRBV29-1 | TGCAGCGTAGGTACAACTAATGAAAAACTGTTTTTT | CSVGTTNEKLFF
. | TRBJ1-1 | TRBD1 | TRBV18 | TGTGCCAGCACAGAGAGGGACAGAATGAACACTGAAGCTTTCTTT | CASTERDRMNTEAFF
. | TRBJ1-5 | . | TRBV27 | TGTGCCAGCAGTTTTAGGGGTCGGAATCAGCCCCAGCATTTT | CASSFRGRNQPQHF
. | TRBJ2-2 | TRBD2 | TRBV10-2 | TGCGCCAGCAGTGAGGTCAGCGGGGGTTCGAACACCGGGGAGCTGTTTTTT | CASSEVSGGSNTGELFF
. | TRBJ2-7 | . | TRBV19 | TGTGCCAGTAGTATAGCGGACACCGCCTACGAGCAGTACTTC | CASSIADTAYEQYF
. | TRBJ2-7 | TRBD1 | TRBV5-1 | TGCGCCAGCAGCCTCGACAGGGCAGGTTCCTACGAGCAGTACTTC | CASSLDRAGSYEQYF
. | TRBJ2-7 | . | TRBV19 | TGTGCCAGTAGTATAGATCGGCCAGGGGGGACCGAGCAGTACTTC | CASSIDRPGGTEQYF
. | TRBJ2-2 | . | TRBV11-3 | TGTGCCAGCAGCTTAGGCGCGGGTTTCACGGCCGGGGAGCTGTTTTTT | CASSLGAGFTAGELFF
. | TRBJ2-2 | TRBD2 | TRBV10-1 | TGCGCCACCCGGAGCGGGGGAAACACCGGGGAGCTGTTTTTT | CATRSGGNTGELFF
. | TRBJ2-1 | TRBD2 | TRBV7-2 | TGTGCCAGCAGCAGAATAGCGGGAGCTGGTAGTGAGCAGTTCTTC | CASSRIAGAGSEQFF
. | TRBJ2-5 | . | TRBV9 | TGTGCCAGCAGCGTAGAGTTAGCGGAGCAAGAGACCCAGTACTTC | CASSVELAEQETQYF
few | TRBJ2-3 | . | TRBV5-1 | TGCGCCAGCAGCTTCCCCGGGGATACGCAGTATTTT | CASSFPGDTQYF
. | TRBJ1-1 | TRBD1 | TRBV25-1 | TGTGCCAGCAGGGCAAAAGGGACAGGGTGGATCGCTGAAGCTTTCTTT | CASRAKGTGWIAEAFF
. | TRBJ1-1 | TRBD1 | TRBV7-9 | TGTGCCAGCAGCTTATCCGGGACAGGGGCGGAAGCTTTCTTT | CASSLSGTGAEAFF
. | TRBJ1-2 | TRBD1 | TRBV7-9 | TGTGCCAGCAGCTCAGGACAGGGCTATGGCTACACCTTC | CASSSGQGYGYTF
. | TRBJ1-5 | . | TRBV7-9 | TGTGCCACCCAGGGAACGAGCAATCAGCCCCAGCATTTT | CATQGTSNQPQHF
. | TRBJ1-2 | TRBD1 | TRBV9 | TGTGCCAGCAGCACCCGGACAGGGGGAGGCTATGGCTACACCTTC | CASSTRTGGGYGYTF
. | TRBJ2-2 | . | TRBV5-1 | TGCGCCAGCAGCTTGTCAGGTATCGGGGAGCTGTTTTTT | CASSLSGIGELFF
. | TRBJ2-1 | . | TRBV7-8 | TGTGCCAGCAGCTTAACGGGGGACTTCTCCTACAATGAGCAGTTCTTC | CASSLTGDFSYNEQFF
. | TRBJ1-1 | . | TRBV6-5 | TGTGCCAGCATGGTCAGGGGCGAAGCTTTCTTT | CASMVRGEAFF
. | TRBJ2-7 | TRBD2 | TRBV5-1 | TGCGCCAGCAGCATTCCGACTAGCGGGGGAGCCTACGAGCAGTACTTC | CASSIPTSGGAYEQYF
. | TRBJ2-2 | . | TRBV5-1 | TGCGCCAGCAGCCCTAGGACACTTAACACCGGGGAGCTGTTTTTT | CASSPRTLNTGELFF
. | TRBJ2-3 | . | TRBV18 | TGTGCCAGCTCATCTCTAGCGAGCACAGATACGCAGTATTTT | CASSSLASTDTQYF
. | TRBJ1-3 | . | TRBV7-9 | TGTGCCAGCAGCTTAGATTTCGGCTTTTGGACAAGCTCTGGAAACACCATATATTTT | CASSLDFGFWTSSGNTIYF
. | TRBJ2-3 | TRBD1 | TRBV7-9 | TGTGCCAGCAGCCCCGGGACAGGGCCCTTTTTT | CASSPGTGPFF
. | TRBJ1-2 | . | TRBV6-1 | TGTGCCAGCAGTGAAGGATATTCCTATGGCTACACCTTC | CASSEGYSYGYTF
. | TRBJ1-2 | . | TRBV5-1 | TGCGCCAGCAGGCCGGGCTCGGAGGGCATTGGCTACACCTTC | CASRPGSEGIGYTF
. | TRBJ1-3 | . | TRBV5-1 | TGCGCCAGCAGCCCCTGGCAAGCCTCTGGAAACACCATATATTTT | CASSPWQASGNTIYF
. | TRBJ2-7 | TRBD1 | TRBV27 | TGTGCCAGCAGTTTAATAGGGAGGACAGGGGGCTCCTACGAGCAGTACTTC | CASSLIGRTGGSYEQYF
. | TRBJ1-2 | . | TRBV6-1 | TGTGCCAGCAGTGAACCGGGAACGATTGGTCATACTCGGTATGGCTACACCTTC | CASSEPGTIGHTRYGYTF